Given below is one T cell receptor (beta chain) in context. The antigen remains undetermined. The sample comes from a study of T cell responses to AZD1222 COVID-19 vaccine. Study results and limitations: Receipt of two AZD1222 doses was followed by a rise in Spike-specific TCR breadth and depth. There were mostly white British donors and more females than males, and clonal diversity was possibly underestimated. Seropositive at baseline were only five or six AZD1222 recipients.

The assay was immunoSEQ multiplex PCR, and TCRdb's table has in-frame clones only and misses some. Of nearly 35,000 clones listed, 75% to 90% were seen once; the top ten hold 5.5% to 7.5%. This clonotype was obtained from an adult in good health. The sample here was peripheral blood, taken on day 0 of AZD1222 vaccination.

The CDR3 region is CASSLLTGLNTEAFF. The CDR3 DNA sequence: TGTGCCAGCAGCCTATTGACAGGCTTGAACACTGAAGCTTTCTTT. The genes are TRBV14 and TRBJ1-1, with a weak D call TRBD1 (6 bases). Germline V gene lookup returns CDR1 SGHDN and CDR2 FVKESK. The CDR3 length is 15 residues. Deletions cut 4 bases from V and 0 bases from J, with 12 bases between.